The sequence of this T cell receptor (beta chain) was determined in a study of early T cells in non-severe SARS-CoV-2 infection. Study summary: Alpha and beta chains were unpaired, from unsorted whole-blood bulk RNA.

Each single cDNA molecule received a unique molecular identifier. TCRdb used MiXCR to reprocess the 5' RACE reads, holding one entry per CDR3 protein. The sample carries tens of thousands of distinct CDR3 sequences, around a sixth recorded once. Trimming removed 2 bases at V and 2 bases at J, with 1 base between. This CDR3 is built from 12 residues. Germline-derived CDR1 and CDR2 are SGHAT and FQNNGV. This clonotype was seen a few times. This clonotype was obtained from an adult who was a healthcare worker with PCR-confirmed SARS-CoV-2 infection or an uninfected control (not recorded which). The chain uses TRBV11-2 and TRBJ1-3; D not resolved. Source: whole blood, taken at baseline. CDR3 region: CASSLTGNTIYF. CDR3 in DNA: TGTGCCAGCAGCTTAACTGGAAACACCATATATTTT. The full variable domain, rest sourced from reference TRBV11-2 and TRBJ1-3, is EAGVAQSPRYKIIEKRQSVAFWCNPISGHATLYWYQQILGQGPKLLIQFQNNGVVDDSQLPKDRFSAERLKGVDSTLKIQPAKLEDSAVYLCASSLTGNTIYFGEGSWLTVV.